The source of this T cell receptor (beta chain) is a study of neurological immune-mediated disorders. Study-wide results and limits: Private repertoires in all groups were suggested by the finding that expanded clones across subjects shared no CDR3 amino acid sequences.

Germline loops: CDR1 MGHRA, CDR2 YSYEKL. This CDR3 is built from 15 residues. The ends were cut back, 4 bases at V and 2 bases at J, with 12 bases in the middle. This clonotype appeared many times. The antigen remains unidentified. Libraries used 2 million unsorted PBMCs kept frozen in RNAlater. The authors obtained over 170 million TCR-beta sequences from 15-18 subjects per sequencing run. TCRdb used MiXCR to reprocess the 5' RACE reads, holding one entry per CDR3 protein. The profile shows 25,000 to 30,000 distinct CDR3 sequences, 9.5% to 13% of them singletons. Sequenced: PBMCs. This sequence joins TRBV4-1 and TRBJ1-5; D is ambiguous. This TCR came from a woman aged 55-70 years in good health. The CDR3 region is CASSPEPFGNQPQHF. The CDR3, as DNA: TGCGCCAGCAGCCCCGAACCTTTCGGCAATCAGCCCCAGCATTTT.